The rows below give T cell receptor beta chains drawn from one sample of a study of blood T cell repertoires in COVID-19. Method: immunoSEQ multiplex PCR; TCRdb's copy keeps in-frame clones and lacks some. This table has 350,000 to 450,000 clones, 75% to 90% appearing once. Sample: peripheral blood. The origin of the receptors is a woman in her forties with COVID-19, enrolled during active disease. CDR3s include the opening cysteine and the closing phenylalanine or tryptophan. D genes are given only for firm matches. Not all rows give a size; the values are once, few, many and, for expanded clones, a class.

D: .; size: .; J: TRBJ2-3; V: TRBV6-5; DNA: TGTGCCAGCAGTTATTCGGAGTCAGATACGCAGTATTTT; CDR3: CASSYSESDTQYF
D: TRBD1; size: .; J: TRBJ1-3; V: TRBV10-2; DNA: TGCGCCAGCAGTTACCGGGACAGGGCAACAGGAAACACCATATATTTT; CDR3: CASSYRDRATGNTIYF
D: TRBD1; size: once; J: TRBJ1-1; V: TRBV27; DNA: TGTGCCAGCCCGGACAGGTTCGCTCTGAACACTGAAGCTTTCTTT; CDR3: CASPDRFALNTEAFF
D: TRBD1; size: .; J: TRBJ2-2; V: TRBV7-9; DNA: TGTGCCAGCAGCTTAAGGGACAGGGAGACCGGGGAGCTGTTTTTT; CDR3: CASSLRDRETGELFF
D: TRBD1; size: .; J: TRBJ2-7; V: TRBV19; DNA: TGTGCCAGTAGTCCGGGACAGAGCTACGAGCAGTACTTC; CDR3: CASSPGQSYEQYF
D: TRBD1; size: .; J: TRBJ2-7; V: TRBV6-2/TRBV6-3; DNA: TGTGCCAGCAGTCCACCCCCCGGACAGGCGTTGGACGAGCAGTACTTC; CDR3: CASSPPPGQALDEQYF
D: TRBD1; size: .; J: TRBJ1-2; V: TRBV12-5; DNA: TGTGCTAGTGCCTTGACAGGGGGGAATGGCTACACCTTC; CDR3: CASALTGGNGYTF
D: TRBD2; size: .; J: TRBJ2-1; V: TRBV9; DNA: TGTGCCAGCAGCGTCGTCTCCGGGACTAACTACAATGAGCAGTTCTTC; CDR3: CASSVVSGTNYNEQFF
D: TRBD1; size: .; J: TRBJ2-3; V: TRBV10-3; DNA: TGTGCCATCAGCCCAGGACAGGGTGGGGCAGATACGCAGTATTTT; CDR3: CAISPGQGGADTQYF
D: .; size: once; J: TRBJ1-2; V: TRBV19; DNA: TGTGCCAGTAGTATAGCCAGGGGCTATGGCTACACCTTC; CDR3: CASSIARGYGYTF
D: TRBD2; size: .; J: TRBJ2-3; V: TRBV10-3; DNA: TGTGCCATCGGCGCAGGGAGGGGCACAGATACGCAGTATTTT; CDR3: CAIGAGRGTDTQYF
D: .; size: .; J: TRBJ1-6; V: TRBV3-1/TRBV3-2; DNA: TGTGCCAGCAGCCAAAGGGGAGGGGAGGGGATAGCTTCACCCCTCCACTTT; CDR3: CASSQRGGEGIASPLHF
D: .; size: once; J: TRBJ2-2; V: TRBV10-3; DNA: TGTGCCATCAGTGAGTCGCGGGGCTTGGGAGCCGGGGAGCTGTTTTTT; CDR3: CAISESRGLGAGELFF
D: TRBD1; size: .; J: TRBJ2-1; V: TRBV7-3; DNA: TGTGCCAGCAGCTTAAGAGGCCCCCGACAGGGGAATGAGCAGTTCTTC; CDR3: CASSLRGPRQGNEQFF
D: .; size: .; J: TRBJ1-1; V: TRBV9; DNA: TGTGCCAGCAGCGCCAGGGGCGCGAACACTGAAGCTTTCTTT; CDR3: CASSARGANTEAFF
D: TRBD1; size: .; J: TRBJ1-1; V: TRBV5-1; DNA: TGCGCCAGCAGCCCCGGGACAGGGGTAAGCACTGAAGCTTTCTTT; CDR3: CASSPGTGVSTEAFF
D: .; size: .; J: TRBJ2-1; V: TRBV28; DNA: TGTGCCAGCAGTTTATCGTTCAGACGGGGTCGAGAGCAGTTCTTC; CDR3: CASSLSFRRGREQFF
D: .; size: .; J: TRBJ2-5; V: TRBV7-7; DNA: TGTGCTAGCAGCTTAGCTGGGGACACCCAAGAGACCCAGTACTTC; CDR3: CASSLAGDTQETQYF
D: .; size: .; J: TRBJ2-5; V: TRBV6-5; DNA: TGTGCCAGCAGCCAAACAGGGTTTGAGACCCAGTACTTC; CDR3: CASSQTGFETQYF
D: TRBD1; size: .; J: TRBJ1-1; V: TRBV7-3; DNA: TGTGCCAGCAGCTTAAATCGGGTAGGTTTAGGGGGCGGCACTGAAGCTTTCTTT; CDR3: CASSLNRVGLGGGTEAFF
D: .; size: .; J: TRBJ1-5; V: TRBV28; DNA: TGTGCCAGCAGACTGGACTGGGACATCCAGCCCCAGCATTTT; CDR3: CASRLDWDIQPQHF
D: TRBD1; size: .; J: TRBJ1-5; V: TRBV6-4; DNA: TGTGCCAGCAGTTCAGGGGGCGGTCAGCCCCAGCATTTT; CDR3: CASSSGGGQPQHF
D: .; size: .; J: TRBJ2-2; V: TRBV27; DNA: TGTGCCAGCAGTTTATCGGACTCCTATGGGAACACCGGGGAGCTGTTTTTT; CDR3: CASSLSDSYGNTGELFF
D: TRBD2; size: .; J: TRBJ2-1; V: TRBV19; DNA: TGTGCCAGTAGTATAACAGCACTAGCGGGAGGGCCCCATGAGCAGTTCTTC; CDR3: CASSITALAGGPHEQFF
D: TRBD2; size: .; J: TRBJ2-1; V: TRBV7-2; DNA: TGTGCCAGCAGCTTCCTCTGGACTAGCGGGGGAGAGCAGTTCTTC; CDR3: CASSFLWTSGGEQFF
D: .; size: .; J: TRBJ1-5; V: TRBV28; DNA: TGTGCCAGCAGTTTCTCCCTGGGAAGGGTAGGGGGTAGCAATCAGCCCCAGCATTTT; CDR3: CASSFSLGRVGGSNQPQHF
D: .; size: .; J: TRBJ1-1; V: TRBV27; DNA: TGTGCCAGCAGTTTATACCCCCCGACAGGAGCCATGAACACTGAAGCTTTCTTT; CDR3: CASSLYPPTGAMNTEAFF
D: TRBD1; size: .; J: TRBJ1-6; V: TRBV3-1/TRBV3-2; DNA: TGTGCCAGCAGCCAGGGACCGGACAGGGGAGATAATTCACCCCTCCACTTT; CDR3: CASSQGPDRGDNSPLHF
D: .; size: .; J: TRBJ1-4; V: TRBV20-1; DNA: TGCAGTGCTAGTCCTAGGGGCGGTGAAAAACTGTTTTTT; CDR3: CSASPRGGEKLFF
D: .; size: few; J: TRBJ2-7; V: TRBV30; DNA: TGTGCCTGGGCACTGGAGTTCAACGAGCAGTACTTC; CDR3: CAWALEFNEQYF